These 7 T cell receptor beta chains were all obtained from the same sample, sequenced in a study of PD-1 blockade in classical Hodgkin lymphoma (dated by TCRdb to the early 2020s). This specimen's time point label, interpreted: cycle 1 day 1 (C1D1), immediately before nivolumab initiation. Every trial patient had relapsed following autologous stem cell transplantation, and prior brentuximab vedotin exposure was what differed among cohorts A, B and C. A Miltenyi CD8+ T cell isolation kit was used for magnetic negative selection to purify CD8+ T cells from thawed PBMCs. Library prep was done by the immunoSEQ multiplex PCR assay. The table was pulled from immuneACCESS by TCRdb, which kept in-frame rearrangements only. Such tables lose some clones; where checked, under half of the loss comes from unresolved V genes, and the rest has no known cause. The sample table shows about 13,000 clones, and 79% are seen once. Around a quarter of the sample is taken by the ten largest.

This specimen was CD8+ T cells from blood, taken at baseline. All receptors derive from a human donor with classical Hodgkin lymphoma.

This chain uses TRBV5-6 with TRBJ1-1; D is uncertain. This CDR3 region has 11 residues. V was trimmed by 2 bases and J by 4 bases, leaving 3 bases between them. The germline V gene encodes CDR1 SGHDT and CDR2 YYEEEE. In nucleotides, the CDR3 is TGTGCCAGCAGCTTATTCACTGAAGCTTTCTTT. This sequence encodes CASSLFTEAFF.

The rearrangement links TRBV9 to TRBJ1-6, with D hard to call. Trimming took 1 base from V and 0 from J, leaving 14 bases between them. This CDR3 region has 18 residues. The V gene's germline CDR1 is SGDLS and CDR2 YYNGEE. CDR3 region: CASSVYSDPTSYNSPLHF. The CDR3 bases are TGTGCCAGCAGCGTATACAGCGACCCAACCTCCTATAATTCACCCCTCCACTTT.

The chain combines TRBV5-6 with TRBJ2-6; D is unclear. Trimming cost V 1 base and J 4 bases, with 9 bases left between them. From germline, CDR1 is SGHDT and CDR2 YYEEEE. The CDR3 is made up of 15 amino acids. CDR3 nucleotides: TGTGCCAGCAGCTTGTCGGTTAGCGGGGCCAACGTCCTGACTTTC. Its translation: CASSLSVSGANVLTF.

This chain links TRBV27 with TRBJ2-1; maybe TRBD2 (6 bases). There are 14 residues in the CDR3. Germline V gene sequence: CDR1 MNHEY, CDR2 SMNVEV (reference sequence). V was shortened by 5 bases and J by 3 bases, with 11 bases between the two germline ends. CDR3 DNA: TGTGCCAGCAGTCTGGCGGGGAACTACAATGAGCAGTTCTTC. It codes for CASSLAGNYNEQFF.

The gene calls are TRBV9 and TRBJ2-1; D may correspond to TRBD1 or TRBD2 (6 bases each). Germline CDR1 and CDR2: SGDLS and YYNGEE. V was clipped by 1 base and J by 7 bases, with 15 bases between them. This CDR3 spans 15 amino acids. The CDR3 DNA is TGTGCCAGCAGCGTATCTTGGGGGGCGGGGAATGAGCAGTTCTTC. This translates into CASSVSWGAGNEQFF.

The chain employs TRBV7-9 and TRBJ1-1; D perhaps matches TRBD1 (5 bases). Trimming shortened V by 5 bases and J by 1 base, and 14 bases separated the two germline ends. Germline values: CDR1 SEHNR, CDR2 FQNEAQ (reference sequence). CDR3 length equals 15 residues. CDR3 sequence (DNA): TGTGCCAGCAGCCGAGGACGGGGGACGAACACTGAAGCTTTCTTT. Its protein product is CASSRGRGTNTEAFF.

The chain has TRBV7-9 and TRBJ2-7; 9 bases align to TRBD1. Germline V CDR1 and CDR2: SEHNR, FQNEAQ (reference sequence). The CDR3 sequence is 15 residues long. V trimming: 5 bases; J trimming: 5 bases; junction bases outside the gene matches: 10. CDR3 DNA sequence: TGTGCCAGCAGCGCCCCGGGACAGGGTTTCCACGAGCAGTACTTC. Protein product: CASSAPGQGFHEQYF.